What follows is one T cell receptor (beta chain) and its context. Its antigen is currently unknown. This record belongs to a study of CD8+ T cells in alopecia areata. General observations from the study: How baseline CD8+ expansion relates to response remains uncertain (there was one nonresponder).

Regarding treatment: oral pan-JAK inhibitor, 5-10 mg twice daily. The sequencing template was cDNA reverse transcribed from extracted RNA. Here immunoSEQ multiplex PCR was the method, and the copy in TCRdb shows in-frame clones only, minus some. The sample comprises 200,000 to 250,000 clones, 64% of which are singletons, and 4% to 4.5% rests with the top ten. V lost 0 bases and J lost 8, with 14 bases in between. The length of the CDR3 is 15 residues. In germline, CDR1 is SEHNR, CDR2 FQNEAQ (reference sequence). The sequences come from CD4+ T cells sorted from blood, collected at week 4, from a patient treated with tofacitinib. The TCR comes from a human donor with alopecia areata. The J gene is TRBJ2-1, the V gene TRBV7-9; possible D gene TRBD2, 7 bases. CDR3 in amino acids: CASSLAGGARYEQFF. The CDR3 DNA reads TGTGCCAGCAGCTTAGCTGGGGGGGCCCGCTATGAGCAGTTCTTC.